Below, 12 T cell receptor beta chains from the same sample are listed, as sequenced in a study of regulatory T cells in long-lasting Graves disease. Stated time point: newly diagnosed GD, antithyroid drugs for less than 3 months. With RNA extracted from PBMCs as input, the TCR library was made. Arm-PCR of CDR3 regions and iRepertoire HTBI primers were the basis on which TCR beta libraries were built. TCRdb re-called the multiplex PCR reads with MiXCR, one entry per CDR3 protein. Of hundreds of thousands of distinct CDR3 sequences listed, approximately 16% are singletons. These data were also reused for a study on T cells in Graves' hyperthyroidism and ophthalmopathy.

The sample was peripheral blood mononuclear cells (PBMCs), taken at new diagnosis, from a patient treated with antithyroid drugs. These receptors all come from a man aged 40-55 years with Graves disease.

The table lists this clonotype with many counts. V usage is TRBV13 and J usage is TRBJ2-2; D gene ambiguous. The CDR3 extends over 13 amino acids. Germline V gene lookup returns CDR1 PRHDT and CDR2 FYEKMQ (reference sequence). The V and J ends lost 5 bases and 4 bases respectively, with 8 bases between them. The CDR3 is CASSPGFTGELFF. The DNA for the CDR3 is TGTGCCAGCAGCCCTGGGTTCACCGGGGAGCTGTTTTTT.

This clonotype was found many times. The chain carries TRBV7-2 and TRBJ2-7, with 7 bases lining up with TRBD1. With 2 bases clipped from V and 6 bases from J, the junction kept 7 bases outside the gene matches. Germline CDR1 reads SGHTA; CDR2 reads FQGNSA. This CDR3 has 14 residues. The CDR3 is CASSLILAGGEQYF. CDR3 in DNA: TGTGCCAGCAGCTTAATCCTGGCAGGGGGCGAGCAGTACTTC.

At least ten counts were recorded for this clonotype. V gene TRBV2 combines with J gene TRBJ1-2; possibly TRBD1 for D (6 bases). Between the trimmed V and J ends, which lost 8 bases and 3 bases, there was a span of 16 bases. The CDR3 covers 14 residues. Germline-derived CDR1 and CDR2 are SNHLY and FYNNEI. For the CDR3, the DNA is TGTGCCAGCTACGGTAGGGGGTCTGACTATGGCTACACCTTC. Translated: CASYGRGSDYGYTF.

This clonotype was detected ten times or more. V gene TRBV7-2 combines with J gene TRBJ1-2, with D uncertain. CDR1 SGHTA and CDR2 FQGNSA come from the germline V gene. The length of the CDR3 is 13 residues. V was clipped by 6 bases and J by 3 bases, with 11 bases between them. Here the CDR3 reads CASSLRRDYGYTF. For the CDR3, the DNA is TGTGCCAGCAGTTTAAGGAGGGACTATGGCTACACCTTC.

The rearrangement uses TRBV5-6 and TRBJ2-5; D remains ambiguous. The CDR3 spans 13 residues. V lost 7 bases to trimming and J lost 4 bases, with 14 bases between them. The germline CDR1 and CDR2 sequences are SGHDT and YYEEEE. CDR3 sequence (DNA): TGTGCCAGCGGGTGGGGTCGGTCAGAGACCCAGTACTTC. It yields the protein CASGWGRSETQYF.

This chain uses TRBV9 with TRBJ2-3; TRBD2 might be the D (5 bases). Germline loops: CDR1 SGDLS, CDR2 YYNGEE. The CDR3 sequence is 15 residues long. V lost 1 base and J 4 bases, leaving 13 bases between the germline ends. The CDR3 region has the DNA TGTGCCAGCAGCGTAACCCGGGGATTGGCAGATACGCAGTATTTT. It specifies CASSVTRGLADTQYF.

This clonotype was seen repeatedly, ten times or more. The rearrangement links TRBV2 to TRBJ1-1, with a possible D match to TRBD1 (6 bases). The CDR3 covers 14 residues. Germline V gives CDR1 SNHLY, CDR2 FYNNEI. Trimming shortened V by 10 bases and J by 3 bases, and 18 bases separated the two germline ends. CDR3 region: CATGDPGGHTEAFF. In DNA, the CDR3 is TGTGCCACAGGGGACCCGGGTGGGCACACTGAAGCTTTCTTT. Full variable domain (outside the CDR3, taken from reference TRBV2 and TRBJ1-1): EPEVTQTPSHQVTQMGQEVILRCVPISNHLYFYWYRQILGQKVEFLVSFYNNEISEKSEIFDDQFSVERPDGSNFTLKIRSTKLEDSAMYFCATGDPGGHTEAFFGQGTRLTVV.

This clonotype came up a few times. This chain uses TRBV5-1 with TRBJ2-1, with 10 bases fitting TRBD2. Trimming cost V 5 bases and J 6 bases; bases outside gene matches: 8. The CDR3 loop spans 15 amino acids. The germline CDR1 and CDR2 sequences are SGHRS and YFSETQ. The CDR3 region is CASRGGTSAGNEQFF. In DNA, the CDR3 is TGCGCCAGCAGGGGGGGGACTAGCGCTGGCAATGAGCAGTTCTTC. The variable domain in full, with the rest retrieved from reference TRBV5-1 and TRBJ2-1, is KAGVTQTPRYLIKTRGQQVTLSCSPISGHRSVSWYQQTPGQGLQFLFEYFSETQRNKGNFPGRFSGRQFSNSRSEMNVSTLELGDSALYLCASRGGTSAGNEQFFGPGTRLTVL.

The CDR3 here is CASSVTAGPQYEQYF. The CDR3 coding sequence is TGTGCCAGCAGCGTAACAGCGGGGCCCCAATACGAGCAGTACTTC. V is TRBV9 and J is TRBJ2-3; 7 bases align to TRBD2. Judging by the DNA end, TRBJ2-7 fits better; the J call may be wrong. The CDR3 extends over 15 amino acids. Per germline, CDR1 SGDLS and CDR2 YYNGEE.

This clonotype appeared many times. The chain recombines TRBV6-2 or TRBV6-3 with TRBJ2-5; D tentatively fits TRBD1 or TRBD2 (5 bases each). This CDR3 has 13 residues. Germline loops: CDR1 MNHEY, CDR2 SVGEGT. V lost 6 bases to trimming and J lost 7 bases, with 15 bases between them. The CDR3 DNA sequence: TGTGCCAGCAGCCCCGGGACCACCGGGACCCAGTACTTC. Translation: CASSPGTTGTQYF.

This clonotype was counted ten times or more. The chain combines TRBV7-3 with TRBJ2-1, with D perhaps being TRBD1 or TRBD2 (5 bases each). V shed 0 bases and J shed 3 bases, with 9 bases lying between them. The CDR3 sequence is 15 residues long. The germline CDR1 and CDR2 sequences are SGHTA and FQGTGA. CDR3 sequence (DNA): TGTGCCAGCAGCTTAACGGGGGACGGCTACAATGAGCAGTTCTTC. Protein product: CASSLTGDGYNEQFF.

The chain joins TRBV27 to TRBJ2-1; 9 nucleotides agree with TRBD1. Unmatched junction bases numbered 6, after V lost 5 bases and J lost 4 bases. Germline V gives CDR1 MNHEY, CDR2 SMNVEV (reference sequence). CDR3 length equals 15 residues. The CDR3 reads CASSPMGQGYNEQFF. The CDR3 nucleotides are TGTGCCAGCAGTCCGATGGGACAGGGATACAATGAGCAGTTCTTC.